What follows are 29 T cell receptor beta chains derived from one specimen sequenced in a study of T cell therapy after organ transplantation. Antigen specificity for these receptors is unknown. The protocol was immunoSEQ multiplex PCR, while the TCRdb copy is restricted to in-frame clones and leaves out a portion. The data contain 40,000 to 60,000 clones, over 90% of them singletons. The source material was CD8+ T cells from blood, sampled before autologous CMV-specific T cell therapy. All receptors come from a human patient who had received a solid organ transplant and had CMV disease.

This clone was seen more than once but under ten times. J is TRBJ1-1 and V is TRBV5-6; no clear D gene. Trimming took off 3 bases at V and 3 bases at J, with 6 bases between the two ends. Germline V gene lookup returns CDR1 SGHDT and CDR2 YYEEEE. This CDR3 comprises 12 residues. The CDR3 DNA sequence: TGTGCCAGCAGCTCAGGTGACACTGAAGCTTTCTTT. It encodes CASSSGDTEAFF.

The chain links TRBV4-3 to TRBJ2-1; 12 bases match TRBD2. The trim removed 0 bases at V and 4 bases at J, leaving 10 bases unmatched. This CDR3 is built from 19 residues. Germline-derived CDR1 and CDR2 are LGHNA and YSLEER. The DNA of the CDR3 is TGCGCCAGCAGCCAAGATCTAGCGGGGGGGCCGGGTCCTTACAATGAGCAGTTCTTC. Translating gives CASSQDLAGGPGPYNEQFF.

The gene calls are TRBV6-5 and TRBJ2-2; no reliable D call. V dropped 2 bases and J dropped 1 base, with 8 bases sitting between them. The V gene's germline CDR1 is MNHEY and CDR2 SVGAGI. CDR3 size: 15 residues. CDR3 DNA sequence: TGTGCCAGCAGTTACGCCTCCAGGAACACCGGGGAGCTGTTTTTT. It is translated as CASSYASRNTGELFF.

This clone has more than one count but fewer than ten. J is TRBJ2-2 and V is TRBV7-6; 9 bases align to TRBD1. This CDR3 spans 14 amino acids. V lost 4 bases and J lost 4; bases outside the gene matches: 1. CDR1 is SGHVS and CDR2 is FNYEAQ in the germline V gene. CDR3 loop: CASSSDRGTGELFF. In DNA form, the CDR3 reads TGTGCCAGCAGCTCGGACAGGGGCACCGGGGAGCTGTTTTTT.

J is TRBJ1-1 and V is TRBV5-1; a possible D gene is TRBD1 (6 bases). V dropped 0 bases and J dropped 0 bases, with 9 bases sitting between them. This CDR3 comprises 15 residues. CDR1 is SGHRS, CDR2 YFSETQ, per germline. CDR3: CASSLARTVNTEAFF. The CDR3 region has the DNA TGCGCCAGCAGCTTGGCCCGGACAGTGAACACTGAAGCTTTCTTT.

This rearrangement joins TRBV7-9 to TRBJ2-5; TRBD1 might be the D (5 bases). V was cut by 1 base and J by 2 bases, with 8 bases left in between. The CDR3 runs 14 residues. Germline V gene sequence: CDR1 SEHNR, CDR2 FQNEAQ (reference sequence). CDR3 amino acids: CASSLGGRQETQYF. The CDR3 DNA reads as TGTGCCAGCAGCTTAGGGGGCAGACAAGAGACCCAGTACTTC. Looking up the rest from reference TRBV7-9 and TRBJ2-5 gives the full variable domain: DTGVSQNPRHKITKRGQNVTFRCDPISEHNRLYWYRQTLGQGPEFLTYFQNEAQLEKSRLLSDRFSAERPKGSFSTLEIQRTEQGDSAMYLCASSLGGRQETQYFGPGTRLLVL.

The chain couples TRBV19 to TRBJ2-2; D gene uncertain. CDR1 LNHDA and CDR2 SQIVND come from the germline V gene (reference sequence). This CDR3 contains 16 residues. V was shortened by 2 bases and J by 1 base, with 11 bases between the two germline ends. In DNA, the CDR3 is TGTGCCAGTAGTATACCGCCAAATCAGAACACCGGGGAGCTGTTTTTT. As protein: CASSIPPNQNTGELFF.

V gene TRBV7-2 combines with J gene TRBJ2-7; D gene unclear. CDR1 and CDR2 from the germline V gene are SGHTA and FQGNSA. The CDR3 has 12 amino acids. The V end lost 4 bases, the J end lost 3 bases, and 7 bases lay between the germline ends. The CDR3: CASSYRYYEQYF. CDR3 nucleotide sequence: TGTGCCAGCAGCTACCGGTACTACGAGCAGTACTTC.

V is TRBV15 and J is TRBJ2-3; 14 bases align to TRBD2. This CDR3 spans 17 amino acids. Losses at the gene ends were 5 bases for V and 2 bases for J; bases not matched to a gene: 6. Germline V CDR1 and CDR2: LNHNV, YYDKDF (reference sequence). The CDR3 DNA reads TGTGCCACCAGCCCGGGACTAGCGGGAGACTACACAGATACGCAGTATTTT. Protein sequence: CATSPGLAGDYTDTQYF.

CDR3 coding DNA: TGTGCCAGCAGCCTAGCGGGAGGGGAGTACAATGAGCAGTTCTTC. It specifies CASSLAGGEYNEQFF. This rearrangement joins TRBV11-3 to TRBJ2-1, with 12 bases lining up with TRBD2. V shed 5 bases, J shed 4 bases, and the junction held 3 bases outside the gene matches. The CDR3 spans 15 residues. In germline, CDR1 is SGHNT, CDR2 YENEEA.

V is TRBV4-2 and J is TRBJ1-2; D is uncertain. V shed 4 bases and J shed 0 bases, with 6 bases lying between them. CDR3 size: 13 residues. Germline lookup yields CDR1 LGHNA and CDR2 YNFKEQ. The CDR3 is CASSPEANYGYTF. In nucleotides, the CDR3 is TGTGCCAGCAGCCCTGAGGCTAACTATGGCTACACCTTC.

The chain recombines TRBV6-5 with TRBJ2-1; 8 bases are shared with TRBD1. CDR1 is MNHEY, CDR2 SVGAGI, per germline. This CDR3 spans 13 amino acids. The CDR3 DNA follows: TGTGCGACAATCGGGACAGGAGGAAATGAGCAGTTCTTC. It codes for CATIGTGGNEQFF.

V is TRBV30 and J is TRBJ2-7, with D uncertain. The V gene lost 0 bases and the J gene lost 1 base, with 7 bases spanning the gap. CDR3 length equals 13 residues. Germline V gene data show CDR1 as GTSNPN and CDR2 as SVGIG (reference sequence). The CDR3 coding sequence is TGTGCCTGGAGTGTAGCAGGATCCTACGAGCAGTACTTC. Translation: CAWSVAGSYEQYF.

The V gene is TRBV5-1, the J gene TRBJ2-7, with 8 bases identical to TRBD1. This CDR3 is 15 amino acids long. CDR1 is SGHRS, CDR2 YFSETQ, per germline. Germline trimming cut 1 base from V and 3 bases from J; bases unmatched to any gene: 6. CDR3 sequence (DNA): TGCGCCAGCAGCTTGCCCCGGACAGGGAGCTACGAGCAGTACTTC. Translating it yields CASSLPRTGSYEQYF.

The chain has TRBV7-9 and TRBJ2-1; 12 bases line up with TRBD2. Unmatched junction bases numbered 4, after V lost 3 bases and J lost 7 bases. The germline gives CDR1 SEHNR, CDR2 FQNEAQ (reference sequence). The CDR3 spans 15 residues. The CDR3 nucleotides are TGTGCCAGCAGCTTTACTAGCGGGAGGAATAATGAGCAGTTCTTC. It specifies CASSFTSGRNNEQFF.

The V and J genes are TRBV25-1 and TRBJ2-2; D might be TRBD1 (6 bases). The germline V gene encodes CDR1 MGHDK and CDR2 SYGVNS. The CDR3 runs to 15 residues. The V end lost 6 bases, the J end lost 9 bases, and 20 bases lay between the germline ends. CDR3 DNA: TGTGCCAGCAGCGCCCGGGCAGGGGTGACCAGGGAGCTGTTTTTT. Its translation is CASSARAGVTRELFF.

The rearrangement uses TRBV7-7 and TRBJ2-1, with a possible D match to TRBD2 (5 bases). The CDR3 is made up of 13 amino acids. Between the trimmed V and J ends, which lost 3 bases and 6 bases, there was a span of 9 bases. Germline V gene lookup returns CDR1 SSHAT and CDR2 FNYEAQ (reference sequence). The CDR3 region has the DNA TGTGCCAGCAGCTTGAGTCGGGGCAATGAGCAGTTCTTC. Protein product: CASSLSRGNEQFF.

CDR3 nucleotides: TGTGCCAGCAGCTCCCTTCCCGGGGGCAAAAACATTCAGTACTTC. Translated, it gives CASSSLPGGKNIQYF. This rearrangement joins TRBV7-9 to TRBJ2-4; a possible D gene is TRBD2 (6 bases). Trimming left V 4 bases short and J 3 bases short, with 13 bases between. The V gene's germline CDR1 is SEHNR and CDR2 FQNEAQ (reference sequence). CDR3 length: 15 residues.

Remarks on this clone: Within the sample, other DNA sequences also encode this same CDR3. J is TRBJ1-1 and V is TRBV5-4; D remains unclear. The germline V and J ends were trimmed by 0 bases and 0 bases, with 3 bases remaining between them. There are 13 residues in the CDR3. Looked up from germline, CDR1 is SGHNT and CDR2 is YYREEE (reference sequence). The CDR3 DNA sequence: TGTGCCAGCAGCTTGGGGGTGAACACTGAAGCTTTCTTT. Translating it yields CASSLGVNTEAFF.

This chain joins TRBV30 and TRBJ2-2; D is uncertain. V shed 8 bases and J shed 0 bases, with 13 bases lying between them. Germline lookup yields CDR1 GTSNPN and CDR2 SVGIG (reference sequence). This CDR3 has 14 amino acids. CDR3 in amino acids: CALRLASNTGELFF. CDR3 in DNA: TGTGCCCTACGACTGGCCTCGAACACCGGGGAGCTGTTTTTT.

This chain connects TRBV7-2 to TRBJ2-7; 8 bases are a match to TRBD1. Trimming at V came to 3 bases and at J to 2 bases, leaving 6 bases not matched to a gene. The CDR3 has 15 residues. From germline, CDR1 is SGHTA and CDR2 FQGNSA. The CDR3 sequence is CASSFVRQGTYEQYF. The CDR3 nucleotides are TGTGCCAGCAGCTTTGTTCGACAGGGGACCTACGAGCAGTACTTC.

This chain connects TRBV7-8 to TRBJ1-5; 7 nucleotides line up with TRBD1. The J segment lost 3 bases and the V segment lost 5 bases, leaving 16 bases of the junction unmatched. CDR3 length: 18 residues. Germline lookup yields CDR1 SGHVS and CDR2 FQNEAQ. CDR3 loop: CASSPGGGGYRLNQPQHF. CDR3 nucleotides: TGTGCCAGCAGCCCAGGGGGTGGGGGTTATAGGCTCAATCAGCCCCAGCATTTT. The full variable domain, in which reference TRBV7-8 and TRBJ1-5 provide the parts outside the CDR3, is GAGVSQSPRYKVAKRGQDVALRCDPISGHVSLFWYQQALGQGPEFLTYFQNEAQLDKSGLPSDRFFAERPEGSVSTLKIQRTQQEDSAVYLCASSPGGGGYRLNQPQHFGDGTRLSIL.

The V call is TRBV19, the J call TRBJ1-5; 8 positions agree with TRBD1. CDR1 LNHDA and CDR2 SQIVND come from the germline V gene (reference sequence). The V and J ends lost 8 bases and 4 bases, in that order; junction bases with no gene match: 10. This CDR3 region has 15 residues. Here the CDR3 reads CASARGPAQNQPQHF. The CDR3 DNA reads as TGTGCCAGTGCCAGGGGGCCTGCCCAAAATCAGCCCCAGCATTTT.

The chain uses TRBV2 and TRBJ2-3; 7 nucleotides agree with TRBD2. Germline assignment: CDR1 SNHLY and CDR2 FYNNEI. The V segment lost 0 bases and the J segment 8 bases; nucleotides outside the gene matches: 8. The CDR3 is 15 residues long. The CDR3 coding sequence is TGTGCCAGCAGTGAAGCGCCGGCGGGAGAGGGTACGCAGTATTTT. Amino acids: CASSEAPAGEGTQYF.

The V gene is TRBV29-1, the J gene TRBJ1-1, with D possibly being TRBD1 (5 bases). Between the trimmed V and J ends, which lost 6 bases and 4 bases, there was a span of 21 bases. CDR3 length: 15 residues. Per the germline V gene, CDR1 is SQVTM and CDR2 is ANQGSEA. The CDR3 protein is CSVSGGGGLGTEAFF. Written as DNA, the CDR3 is TGCAGCGTGTCTGGGGGGGGAGGCTTAGGCACTGAAGCTTTCTTT.

V usage is TRBV5-1 and J usage is TRBJ2-7, with 9 bases that match TRBD1. This CDR3 contains 15 residues. Germline assignment: CDR1 SGHRS and CDR2 YFSETQ. Trimming cost V 4 bases and J 3 bases; bases outside gene matches: 8. CDR3: CASSGGTGILYEQYF. DNA of the CDR3: TGCGCCAGCAGCGGCGGGACAGGGATACTCTACGAGCAGTACTTC. The full variable domain, rest sourced from reference TRBV5-1 and TRBJ2-7, is KAGVTQTPRYLIKTRGQQVTLSCSPISGHRSVSWYQQTPGQGLQFLFEYFSETQRNKGNFPGRFSGRQFSNSRSEMNVSTLELGDSALYLCASSGGTGILYEQYFGPGTRLTVT.

The chain has TRBV12-5 and TRBJ2-7, with no clear D. There are 13 residues in the CDR3. The germline V and J ends were trimmed by 6 bases and 4 bases, with 13 bases remaining between them. Looked up from germline, CDR1 is LGHNT and CDR2 is FRNRAP. The CDR3 region has the DNA TGTGCTAGTGGAGAGGACCCACAGTACGAGCAGTACTTC. Translating it yields CASGEDPQYEQYF.

The rearrangement links TRBV7-9 to TRBJ1-2, with 10 bases aligning to TRBD1. Trimming cost V 1 base and J 8 bases; bases outside gene matches: 4. The CDR3 has 14 residues. The V gene's germline CDR1 is SEHNR and CDR2 FQNEAQ (reference sequence). CDR3 protein: CASSLVGTGDGYTF. The CDR3, as DNA: TGTGCCAGCAGCTTAGTCGGGACAGGGGACGGCTACACCTTC.

The chain has TRBV6-5 and TRBJ2-5, with D hard to call. The CDR3 extends over 14 amino acids. V lost 2 bases and J lost 5, with 12 bases in between. Germline CDR1 and CDR2: MNHEY and SVGAGI. CDR3 region: CASSYDWEGETQYF. In DNA, the CDR3 is TGTGCCAGCAGTTACGACTGGGAAGGGGAGACCCAGTACTTC.